This is a list of T cell receptor beta chains from one sample in a study of blood T cell repertoires in COVID-19. This table comes from immunoSEQ multiplex PCR, and its TCRdb copy is limited to in-frame clones, with some not included. The data contain roughly 86,000 clones, around four fifths of them singletons. Sequencing input: peripheral blood. The receptor set was obtained from a man between 50 and 59 years old with acute or convalescent COVID-19. CDR3s leave out the opening cysteine and the closing phenylalanine or tryptophan.

ACKGLAGDTQY	TRBV30	TRBJ2-3
ASSPGQGGFEKLF	TRBV16	TRBJ1-4
AWGRQGAEAF	TRBV30	TRBJ1-1
ASSLNYGYT	TRBV28	TRBJ1-2
ASSKRQGIEGLAF	TRBV10-2	TRBJ1-1
ASSGQGSGANVLT	TRBV5-1	TRBJ2-6
ASNGQGGGYT	TRBV2	TRBJ1-2
ASSEAIAGAYEQY	TRBV6-1	TRBJ2-7
ASSIDSSNQPQH	TRBV19	TRBJ1-5
ASSLSGQEYFSYEQY	TRBV5-6	TRBJ2-7
ASSPVGGAGNQPQH	TRBV18	TRBJ1-5